Presented here are 11 T cell receptor beta chains from one specimen sequenced in a study of shared clonotypes between healthy human individuals. Assay used: immunoSEQ multiplex PCR; TCRdb lists only in-frame clones, some missing. This sample has approximately 2.3 million clones, with approximately 95% found just once. Sequenced sample: naive CD4+ T cells from PBMCs. Subset here: CD45RA+ positively selected. The receptors here all came from a man aged 18 to 30 in good health. Some clones in this sample may be carry-over from other donors' samples.

V and J are TRBV11-2 and TRBJ2-5, with 14 bases aligning to TRBD2. V lost 4 bases and J lost 2; bases outside the gene matches: 3. From germline, CDR1 is SGHAT and CDR2 FQNNGV. The CDR3 extends over 16 amino acids. The chain's CDR3 is CASSSGLAGGQETQYF. CDR3 in DNA: TGTGCCAGCAGCTCAGGACTAGCGGGAGGACAAGAGACCCAGTACTTC.

This clone came up a few times. The sample carries other DNA sequences with the same CDR3. The chain combines TRBV27 with TRBJ2-6; D unresolved. In germline, CDR1 is MNHEY, CDR2 SMNVEV (reference sequence). This CDR3 contains 12 residues. Trimming removed 8 bases at V and 0 bases at J, with 2 bases between. This CDR3 is CASSSGANVLTF. CDR3 in DNA: TGTGCCAGCTCCTCTGGGGCCAACGTCCTGACTTTC. The variable domain in full, with the rest retrieved from reference TRBV27 and TRBJ2-6, is EAQVTQNPRYLITVTGKKLTVTCSQNMNHEYMSWYRQDPGLGLRQIYYSMNVEVTDKGDVPEGYKVSRKEKRNFPLILESPSPNQTSLYFCASSSGANVLTFGAGSRLTVL.

The chain links TRBV7-9 to TRBJ2-3; a weak D match, TRBD1 (5 bases). V was pared by 8 bases and J by 7 bases, with 19 bases between. The germline gives CDR1 SEHNR, CDR2 FQNEAQ (reference sequence). The CDR3 has 14 amino acids. Here the CDR3 reads CASGAGPTLNTQYF. DNA of the CDR3: TGTGCCAGCGGGGCAGGTCCTACCCTCAATACGCAGTATTTT.

This clone was seen only once. The chain combines TRBV2 with TRBJ2-7; D perhaps matches TRBD1 (6 bases). Germline V lookup: CDR1 SNHLY, CDR2 FYNNEI. The CDR3 extends over 13 amino acids. V was cut by 8 bases and J by 1 base, with 12 bases left in between. CDR3 in amino acids: CASVRGHSYEQYF. Written as DNA, the CDR3 is TGTGCCAGCGTCAGGGGTCATTCCTACGAGCAGTACTTC.

This sequence joins TRBV2 and TRBJ2-2, with TRBD2 matching 8 bases. After removal of 4 bases from V and 4 bases from J, the junction contained 11 bases not matched to a gene. Germline V gene sequence: CDR1 SNHLY, CDR2 FYNNEI. The CDR3 consists of 17 residues. The DNA for the CDR3 is TGTGCCAGCAGTGGGTCTAGGCTAGCGGGTATCACCGGGGAGCTGTTTTTT. This gives the protein CASSGSRLAGITGELFF. Looking up the rest from reference TRBV2 and TRBJ2-2 gives the full variable domain: EPEVTQTPSHQVTQMGQEVILRCVPISNHLYFYWYRQILGQKVEFLVSFYNNEISEKSEIFDDQFSVERPDGSNFTLKIRSTKLEDSAMYFCASSGSRLAGITGELFFGEGSRLTVL.

The chain couples TRBV6-1 to TRBJ2-5; TRBD1 agrees at 7 bases. Trimming removed 1 base from V and 0 bases from J; junction bases left unmatched: 8. The CDR3 contains 17 residues. The germline V gene encodes CDR1 MNHNS and CDR2 SASEGT. CDR3 sequence: CASSEERWGQNQETQYF. DNA of the CDR3: TGTGCCAGCAGTGAAGAAAGGTGGGGACAGAACCAAGAGACCCAGTACTTC.

V usage is TRBV7-3 and J usage is TRBJ2-3; D not certain. Per the germline V gene, CDR1 is SGHTA and CDR2 is FQGTGA. This CDR3 is built from 16 residues. V lost 1 base and J 2 bases, leaving 13 bases between the germline ends. The CDR3 DNA reads TGTGCCAGCAGCTTAATGCCCCGAGCGCTCACAGATACGCAGTATTTT. Translated: CASSLMPRALTDTQYF. The whole variable domain, remainder taken from reference TRBV7-3 and TRBJ2-3, is GAGVSQTPSNKVTEKGKYVELRCDPISGHTALYWYRQSLGQGPEFLIYFQGTGAADDSGLPNDRFFAVRPEGSVSTLKIQRTERGDSAVYLCASSLMPRALTDTQYFGPGTRLTVL.

On this clone itself: This CDR3 is also generated by other DNA sequences in the sample. The chain joins TRBV28 to TRBJ1-4; D remains unclear. V was pared by 3 bases and J by 2 bases, with 7 bases between. The V gene's germline CDR1 is MDHEN and CDR2 SYDVKM. There are 14 residues in the CDR3. In DNA form, the CDR3 reads TGTGCCAGCAGTTTGGCCGGGACTAATGAAAAACTGTTTTTT. Translated: CASSLAGTNEKLFF.

The rearrangement joins TRBV6-6 to TRBJ2-4, with D maybe TRBD1 (5 bases). This CDR3 contains 15 residues. Germline V gene lookup returns CDR1 MNHNY and CDR2 SVGAGI (reference sequence). V shed 6 bases and J shed 0 bases, with 12 bases lying between them. The CDR3 nucleotides read TGTGCCAGCAGCAAGATTCAGGGAGCCAAAAACATTCAGTACTTC. Encoded protein: CASSKIQGAKNIQYF.

The CDR3 protein is CASTPPPAGGKVETQYF. DNA for the CDR3: TGTGCCAGCACTCCCCCCCCCGCGGGGGGCAAGGTTGAGACCCAGTACTTC. The chain joins TRBV27 to TRBJ2-5; 8 bases fit TRBD2. This CDR3 has 17 residues. Germline trimming cut 7 bases from V and 5 bases from J; bases unmatched to any gene: 18. Looked up from germline, CDR1 is MNHEY and CDR2 is SMNVEV (reference sequence).

The rearrangement links TRBV5-1 to TRBJ2-2, with TRBD2 as a possible D gene (7 bases). This CDR3 region has 17 residues. Trimming removed 3 bases at V and 2 bases at J, with 17 bases between. CDR1 is SGHRS, CDR2 YFSETQ, per germline. CDR3 amino acids: CASSSPRGRANTGELFF. The DNA of the CDR3 is TGCGCCAGCAGCTCCCCAAGGGGGAGGGCCAACACCGGGGAGCTGTTTTTT.